Sequencing of this T cell receptor beta chain was carried out in a study of cytomegalovirus exposure and HLA in healthy donors. At the level of the study: Drawn from HLA-typed donors, tens of millions of unique TCRs were held in an early data release. Study-wide findings and caveats: The study listed some 160 cytomegalovirus-associated TCR beta chains. A later analysis by the authors found several of the most significant clusters apparently linked to common viral pathogens.

The CDR3 is 12 residues long. Germline lookup yields CDR1 SGHNT and CDR2 YENEEA. Trimming shortened V by 7 bases and J by 6 bases, and 11 bases separated the two germline ends. A note on this clone: Its specificity is not known.

Researchers ran the PCR with 60 Vbeta and 13 Jbeta primers. Generated by immunoSEQ multiplex PCR, the TCRdb table keeps only in-frame clones and is missing some. The table lists 150,000 to 200,000 clones, roughly three quarters of them singletons, with 4% to 5% in the top ten. The chain has TRBV11-3 and TRBJ2-3; TRBD1 is a possible D gene (6 bases). This receptor was identified in a man aged 18 to 29 in good health and CMV-seropositive. Sequences were obtained from PBMCs. The CDR3 protein is CASTLTGDTQYF. CDR3 sequence (DNA): TGTGCCAGCACCCTCACAGGGGATACGCAGTATTTT.